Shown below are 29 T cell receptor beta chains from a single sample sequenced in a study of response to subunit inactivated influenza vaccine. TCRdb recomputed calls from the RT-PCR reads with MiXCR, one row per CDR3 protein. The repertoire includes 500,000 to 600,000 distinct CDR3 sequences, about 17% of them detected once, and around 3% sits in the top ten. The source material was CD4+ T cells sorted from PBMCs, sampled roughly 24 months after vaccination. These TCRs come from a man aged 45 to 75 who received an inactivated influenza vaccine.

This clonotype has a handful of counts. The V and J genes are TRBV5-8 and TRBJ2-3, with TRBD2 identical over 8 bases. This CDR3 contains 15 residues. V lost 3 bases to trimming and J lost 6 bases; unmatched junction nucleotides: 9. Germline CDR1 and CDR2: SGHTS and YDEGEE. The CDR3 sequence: CASSSRLARSDTQYF. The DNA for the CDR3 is TGTGCCAGCAGCTCACGACTAGCGCGTTCTGATACGCAGTATTTT.

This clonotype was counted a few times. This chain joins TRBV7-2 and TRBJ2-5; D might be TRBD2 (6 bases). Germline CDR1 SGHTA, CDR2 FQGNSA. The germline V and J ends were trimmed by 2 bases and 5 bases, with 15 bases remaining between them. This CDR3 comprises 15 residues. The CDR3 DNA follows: TGTGCCAGCAGCTTACACCTGACTAGTACCGAGACCCAGTACTTC. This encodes CASSLHLTSTETQYF.

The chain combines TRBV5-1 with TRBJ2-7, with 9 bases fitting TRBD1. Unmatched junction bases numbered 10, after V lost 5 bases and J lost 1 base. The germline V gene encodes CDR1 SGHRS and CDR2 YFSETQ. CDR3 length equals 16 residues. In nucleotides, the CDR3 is TGCGCCAGCAGATCTGGACAGGGGCTCGTTTCCTACGAGCAGTACTTC. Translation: CASRSGQGLVSYEQYF. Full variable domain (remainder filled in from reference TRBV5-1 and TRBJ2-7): KAGVTQTPRYLIKTRGQQVTLSCSPISGHRSVSWYQQTPGQGLQFLFEYFSETQRNKGNFPGRFSGRQFSNSRSEMNVSTLELGDSALYLCASRSGQGLVSYEQYFGPGTRLTVT.

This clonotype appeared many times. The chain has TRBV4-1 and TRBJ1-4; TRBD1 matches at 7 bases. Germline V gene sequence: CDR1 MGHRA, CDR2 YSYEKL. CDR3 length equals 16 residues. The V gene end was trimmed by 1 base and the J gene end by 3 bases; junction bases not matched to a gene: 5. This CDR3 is CASSQAIGTANEKLFF. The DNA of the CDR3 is TGCGCCAGCAGCCAAGCTATCGGGACAGCTAATGAAAAACTGTTTTTT.

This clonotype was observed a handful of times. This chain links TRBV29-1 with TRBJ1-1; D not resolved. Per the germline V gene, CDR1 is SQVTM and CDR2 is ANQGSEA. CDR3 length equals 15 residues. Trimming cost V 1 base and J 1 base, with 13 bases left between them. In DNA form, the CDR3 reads TGCAGCGTTGAAGCAAAGCTGCAACCGAACACTGAAGCTTTCTTT. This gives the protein CSVEAKLQPNTEAFF.

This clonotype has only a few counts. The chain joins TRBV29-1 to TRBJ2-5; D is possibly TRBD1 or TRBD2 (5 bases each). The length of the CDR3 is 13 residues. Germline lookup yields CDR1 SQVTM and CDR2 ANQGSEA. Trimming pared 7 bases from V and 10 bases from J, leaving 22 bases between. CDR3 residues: CSARNRTRGIQYF. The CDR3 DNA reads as TGCAGCGCTCGAAACAGGACGAGGGGTATCCAGTACTTC.

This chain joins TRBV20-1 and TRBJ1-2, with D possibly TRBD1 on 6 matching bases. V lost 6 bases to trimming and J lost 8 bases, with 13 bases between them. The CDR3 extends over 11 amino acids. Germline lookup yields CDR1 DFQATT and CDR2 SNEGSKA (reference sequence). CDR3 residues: CSAPNREGYTF. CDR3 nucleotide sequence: TGCAGTGCGCCCAACAGGGAAGGCTACACCTTC.

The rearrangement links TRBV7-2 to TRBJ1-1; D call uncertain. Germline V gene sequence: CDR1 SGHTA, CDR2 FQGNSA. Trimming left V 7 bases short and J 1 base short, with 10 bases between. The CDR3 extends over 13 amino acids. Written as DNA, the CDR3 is TGTGCCAGCAACCCTGCCGGGAACACTGAAGCTTTCTTT. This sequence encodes CASNPAGNTEAFF. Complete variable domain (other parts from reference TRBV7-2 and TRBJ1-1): GAGVSQSPSNKVTEKGKDVELRCDPISGHTALYWYRQSLGQGLEFLIYFQGNSAPDKSGLPSDRFSAERTGGSVSTLTIQRTQQEDSAVYLCASNPAGNTEAFFGQGTRLTVV.

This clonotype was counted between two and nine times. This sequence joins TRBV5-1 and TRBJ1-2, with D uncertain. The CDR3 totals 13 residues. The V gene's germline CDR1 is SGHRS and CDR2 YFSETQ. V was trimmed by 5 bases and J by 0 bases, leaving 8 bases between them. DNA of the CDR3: TGCGCCAGCAGGGGCCAAGCTAACTATGGCTACACCTTC. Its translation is CASRGQANYGYTF.

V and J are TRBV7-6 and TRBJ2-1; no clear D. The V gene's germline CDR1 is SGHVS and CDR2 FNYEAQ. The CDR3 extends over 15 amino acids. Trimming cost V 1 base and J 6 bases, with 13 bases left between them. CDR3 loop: CASSLEGNGINEQFF. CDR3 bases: TGTGCCAGCAGCTTAGAAGGAAACGGCATCAATGAGCAGTTCTTC.

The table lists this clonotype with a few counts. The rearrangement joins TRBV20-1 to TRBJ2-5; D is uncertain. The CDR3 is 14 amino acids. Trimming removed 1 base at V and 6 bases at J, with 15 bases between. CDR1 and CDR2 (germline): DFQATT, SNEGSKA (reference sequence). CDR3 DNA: TGCAGTGCTAGAGCCCCTTCCTCAGTACAGACCCAGTACTTC. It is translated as CSARAPSSVQTQYF.

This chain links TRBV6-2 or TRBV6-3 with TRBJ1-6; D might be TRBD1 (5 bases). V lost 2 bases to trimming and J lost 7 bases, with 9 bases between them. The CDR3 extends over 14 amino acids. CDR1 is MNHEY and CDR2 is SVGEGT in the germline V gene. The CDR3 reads CASSYGGENSPLHF. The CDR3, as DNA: TGTGCCAGCAGTTACGGAGGGGAGAATTCACCCCTCCACTTT.

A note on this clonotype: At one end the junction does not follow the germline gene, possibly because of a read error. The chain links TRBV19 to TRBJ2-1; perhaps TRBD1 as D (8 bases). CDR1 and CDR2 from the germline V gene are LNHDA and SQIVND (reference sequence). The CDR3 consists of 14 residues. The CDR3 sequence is CASSVQGATSERYF. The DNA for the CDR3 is TGTGCCAGTAGTGTTCAGGGGGCTACTAGCGAGCGTTACTTC.

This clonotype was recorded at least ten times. The DNA for the CDR3 is TGTGCCAGCAGCCGCTTACTAGCGGGAATCCAAGAGACCCAGTACTTC. This gives the protein CASSRLLAGIQETQYF. The rearrangement joins TRBV4-2 to TRBJ2-5, with 10 bases identical to TRBD2. J lost 1 base, V lost 4 bases, and 6 bases had no gene match. CDR3 size: 16 residues. The germline gives CDR1 LGHNA, CDR2 YNFKEQ.

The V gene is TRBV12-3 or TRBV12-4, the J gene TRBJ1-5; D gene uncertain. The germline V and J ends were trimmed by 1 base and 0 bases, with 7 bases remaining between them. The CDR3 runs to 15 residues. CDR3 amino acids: CASSLGKVSNQPQHF. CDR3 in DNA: TGTGCCAGCAGTTTAGGTAAAGTTAGCAATCAGCCCCAGCATTTT.

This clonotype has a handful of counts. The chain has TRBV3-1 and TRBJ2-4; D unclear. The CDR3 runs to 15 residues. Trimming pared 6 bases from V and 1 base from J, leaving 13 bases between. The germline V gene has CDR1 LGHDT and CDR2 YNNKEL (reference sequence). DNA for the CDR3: TGTGCCAGCAGTCCCCAGAGGTGGGCCAAAAACATTCAGTACTTC. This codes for CASSPQRWAKNIQYF.

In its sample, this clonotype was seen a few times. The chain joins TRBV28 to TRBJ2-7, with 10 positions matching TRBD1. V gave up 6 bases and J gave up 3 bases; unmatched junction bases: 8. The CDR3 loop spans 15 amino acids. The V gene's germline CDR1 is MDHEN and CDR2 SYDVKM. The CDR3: CASSSLDRGLYEQYF. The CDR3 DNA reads TGTGCCAGCAGCTCCCTTGACAGGGGGCTCTACGAGCAGTACTTC. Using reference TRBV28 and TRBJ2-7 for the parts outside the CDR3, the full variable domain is DVKVTQSSRYLVKRTGEKVFLECVQDMDHENMFWYRQDPGLGLRLIYFSYDVKMKEKGDIPEGYSVSREKKERFSLILESASTNQTSMYLCASSSLDRGLYEQYFGPGTRLTVT.

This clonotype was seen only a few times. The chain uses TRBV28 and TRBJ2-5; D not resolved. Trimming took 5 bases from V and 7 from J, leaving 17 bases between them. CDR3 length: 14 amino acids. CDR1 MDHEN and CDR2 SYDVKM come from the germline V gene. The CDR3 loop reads CASSEIYLEGTQYF. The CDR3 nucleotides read TGTGCCAGCAGTGAGATATACCTAGAAGGGACCCAGTACTTC. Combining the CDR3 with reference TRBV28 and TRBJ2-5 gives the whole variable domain DVKVTQSSRYLVKRTGEKVFLECVQDMDHENMFWYRQDPGLGLRLIYFSYDVKMKEKGDIPEGYSVSREKKERFSLILESASTNQTSMYLCASSEIYLEGTQYFGPGTRLLVL.

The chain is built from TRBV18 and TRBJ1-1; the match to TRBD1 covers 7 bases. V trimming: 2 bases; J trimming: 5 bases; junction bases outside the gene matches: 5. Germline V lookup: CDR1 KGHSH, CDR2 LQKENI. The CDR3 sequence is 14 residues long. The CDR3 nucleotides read TGTGCCAGCTCACCATCGACAGGGAGAACTGAAGCTTTCTTT. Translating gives CASSPSTGRTEAFF.

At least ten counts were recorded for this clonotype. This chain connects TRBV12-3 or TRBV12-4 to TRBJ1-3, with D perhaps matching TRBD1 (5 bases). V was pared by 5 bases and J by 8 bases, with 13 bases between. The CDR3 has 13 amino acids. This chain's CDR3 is CASSRGDRYTIYF. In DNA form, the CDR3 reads TGTGCCAGCAGTCGAGGGGATCGATACACCATATATTTT.

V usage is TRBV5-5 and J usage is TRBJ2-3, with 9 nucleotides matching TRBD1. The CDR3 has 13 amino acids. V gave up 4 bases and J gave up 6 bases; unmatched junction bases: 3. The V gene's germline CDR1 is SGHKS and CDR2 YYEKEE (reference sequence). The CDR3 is CASSGTGLDTQYF. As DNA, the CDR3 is TGTGCCAGCAGCGGGACAGGGTTGGATACGCAGTATTTT.

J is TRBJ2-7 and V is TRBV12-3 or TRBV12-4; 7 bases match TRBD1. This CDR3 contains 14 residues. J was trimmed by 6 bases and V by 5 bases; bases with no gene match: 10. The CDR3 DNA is TGTGCCAGCAGTCAAAAGAGGACAGGATTCGAGCAGTACTTC. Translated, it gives CASSQKRTGFEQYF.

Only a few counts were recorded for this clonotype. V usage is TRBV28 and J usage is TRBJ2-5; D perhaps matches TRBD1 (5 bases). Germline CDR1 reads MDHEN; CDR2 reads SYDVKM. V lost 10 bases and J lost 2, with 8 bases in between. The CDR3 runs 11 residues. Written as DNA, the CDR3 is TGTGCCATCCGACAGCAAGAGACCCAGTACTTC. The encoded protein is CAIRQQETQYF.

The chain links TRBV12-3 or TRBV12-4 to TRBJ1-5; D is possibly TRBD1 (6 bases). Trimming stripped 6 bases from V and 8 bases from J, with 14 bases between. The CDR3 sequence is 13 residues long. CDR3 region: CASRSTGSKPQHF. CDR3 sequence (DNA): TGTGCCAGCAGGTCTACAGGGTCAAAGCCCCAGCATTTT.

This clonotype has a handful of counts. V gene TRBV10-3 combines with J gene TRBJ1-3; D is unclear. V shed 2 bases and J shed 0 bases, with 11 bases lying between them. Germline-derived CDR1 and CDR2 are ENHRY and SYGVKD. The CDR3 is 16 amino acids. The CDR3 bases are TGTGCCATCAGTGAGCGTACAGCGCGCTCTGGAAACACCATATATTTT. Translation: CAISERTARSGNTIYF.

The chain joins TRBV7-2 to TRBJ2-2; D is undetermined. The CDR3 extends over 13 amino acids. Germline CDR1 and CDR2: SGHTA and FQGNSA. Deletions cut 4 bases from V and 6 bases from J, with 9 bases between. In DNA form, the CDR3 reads TGTGCCAGCAGCTCGATTCGGGCCGGGGAGCTGTTTTTT. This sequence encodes CASSSIRAGELFF.

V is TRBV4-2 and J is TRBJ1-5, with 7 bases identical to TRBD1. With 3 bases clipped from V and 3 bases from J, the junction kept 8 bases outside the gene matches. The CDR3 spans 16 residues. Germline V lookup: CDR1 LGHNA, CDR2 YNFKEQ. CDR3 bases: TGTGCCAGCAGCCAGGAACCCGACAGGGCCAATCAGCCCCAGCATTTT. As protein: CASSQEPDRANQPQHF.

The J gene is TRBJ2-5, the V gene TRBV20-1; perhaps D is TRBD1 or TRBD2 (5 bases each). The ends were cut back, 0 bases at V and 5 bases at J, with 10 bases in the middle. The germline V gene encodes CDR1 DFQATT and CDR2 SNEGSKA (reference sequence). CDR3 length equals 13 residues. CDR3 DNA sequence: TGCAGTGCTAGAGAGGGGGTTCGGGAGACCCAGTACTTC. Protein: CSAREGVRETQYF.

The CDR3: CAWSVPPSNYGYTF. The CDR3 region has the DNA TGTGCCTGGAGTGTACCTCCCAGCAATTATGGCTACACCTTC. The chain couples TRBV30 to TRBJ1-2, with D uncertain. Germline CDR1 GTSNPN, CDR2 SVGIG (reference sequence). The V gene lost 0 bases and the J gene lost 5 bases, with 13 bases spanning the gap. CDR3 length equals 14 residues.